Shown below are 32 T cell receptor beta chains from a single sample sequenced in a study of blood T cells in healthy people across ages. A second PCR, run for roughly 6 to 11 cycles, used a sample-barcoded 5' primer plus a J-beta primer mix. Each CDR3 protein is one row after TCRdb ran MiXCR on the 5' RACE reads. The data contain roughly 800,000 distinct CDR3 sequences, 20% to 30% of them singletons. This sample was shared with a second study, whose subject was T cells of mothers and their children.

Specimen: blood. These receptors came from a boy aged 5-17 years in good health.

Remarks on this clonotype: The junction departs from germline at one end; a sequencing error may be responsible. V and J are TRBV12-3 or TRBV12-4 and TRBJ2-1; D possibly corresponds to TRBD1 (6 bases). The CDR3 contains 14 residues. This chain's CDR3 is CASSKQGFKDEHFF. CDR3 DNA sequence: TGTGCCAGCAGCAAACAGGGTTTCAAGGATGAGCACTTCTTC.

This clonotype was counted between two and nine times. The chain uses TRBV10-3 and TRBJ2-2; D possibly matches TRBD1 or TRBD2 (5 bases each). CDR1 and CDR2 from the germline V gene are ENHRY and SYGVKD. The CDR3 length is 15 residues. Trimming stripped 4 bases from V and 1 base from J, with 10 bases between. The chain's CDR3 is CAISGDPRNTGELFF. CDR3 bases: TGTGCCATCAGTGGGGACCCTCGGAACACCGGGGAGCTGTTTTTT.

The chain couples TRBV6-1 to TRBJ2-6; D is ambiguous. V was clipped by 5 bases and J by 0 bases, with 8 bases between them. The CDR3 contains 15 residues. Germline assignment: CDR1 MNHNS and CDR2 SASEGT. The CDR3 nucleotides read TGTGCCAGCAGTCCAGAAACCTCTGGGGCCAACGTCCTGACTTTC. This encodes CASSPETSGANVLTF.

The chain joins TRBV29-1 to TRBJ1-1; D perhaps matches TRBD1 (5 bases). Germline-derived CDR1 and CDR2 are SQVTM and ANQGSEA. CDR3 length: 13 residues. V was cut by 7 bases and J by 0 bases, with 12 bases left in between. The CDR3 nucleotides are TGCAGCGCCATGACAGCGATGAACACTGAAGCTTTCTTT. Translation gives CSAMTAMNTEAFF.

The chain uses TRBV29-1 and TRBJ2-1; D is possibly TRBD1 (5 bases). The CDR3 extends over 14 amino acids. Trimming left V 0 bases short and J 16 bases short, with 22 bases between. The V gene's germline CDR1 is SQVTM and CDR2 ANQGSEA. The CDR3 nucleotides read TGCAGCGTTGAAGAGTGGGGCGCCTCCAATGAGCGTTTCTTC. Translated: CSVEEWGASNERFF.

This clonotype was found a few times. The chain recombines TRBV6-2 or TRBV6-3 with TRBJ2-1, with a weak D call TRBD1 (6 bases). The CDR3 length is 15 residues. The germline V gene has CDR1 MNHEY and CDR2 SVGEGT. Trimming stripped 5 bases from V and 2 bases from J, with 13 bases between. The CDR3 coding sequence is TGTGCCAGCAGTCGCCAGGGGAAACCCTACAATGAGCAGTTCTTC. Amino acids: CASSRQGKPYNEQFF.

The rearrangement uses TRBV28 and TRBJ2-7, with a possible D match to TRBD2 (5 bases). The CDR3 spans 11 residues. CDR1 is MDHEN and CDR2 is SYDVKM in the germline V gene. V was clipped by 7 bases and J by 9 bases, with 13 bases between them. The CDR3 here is CASTFFGMQYF. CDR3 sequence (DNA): TGTGCCAGCACCTTCTTCGGGATGCAGTACTTC.

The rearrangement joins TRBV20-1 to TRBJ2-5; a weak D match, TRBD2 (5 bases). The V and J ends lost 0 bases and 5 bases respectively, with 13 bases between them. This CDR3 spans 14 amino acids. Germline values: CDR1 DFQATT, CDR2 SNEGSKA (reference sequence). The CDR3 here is CSARDFGRRETQYF. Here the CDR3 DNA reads TGCAGTGCTAGAGATTTTGGGAGAAGGGAGACCCAGTACTTC.

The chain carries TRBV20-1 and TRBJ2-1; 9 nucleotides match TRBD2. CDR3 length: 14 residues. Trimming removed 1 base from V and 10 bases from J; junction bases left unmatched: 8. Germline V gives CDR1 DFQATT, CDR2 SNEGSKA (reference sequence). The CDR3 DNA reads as TGCAGTGCTAGAGTGGGGCGGGGGGGGGTCGAGCAGTTCTTC. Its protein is CSARVGRGGVEQFF.

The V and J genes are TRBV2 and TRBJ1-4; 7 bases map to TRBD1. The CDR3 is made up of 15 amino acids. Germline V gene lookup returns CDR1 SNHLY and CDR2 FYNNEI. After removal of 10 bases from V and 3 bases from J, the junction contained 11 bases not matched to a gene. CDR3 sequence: CATLPQGGANEKLFF. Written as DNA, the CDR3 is TGTGCCACCCTACCCCAGGGGGGAGCTAATGAAAAACTGTTTTTT.

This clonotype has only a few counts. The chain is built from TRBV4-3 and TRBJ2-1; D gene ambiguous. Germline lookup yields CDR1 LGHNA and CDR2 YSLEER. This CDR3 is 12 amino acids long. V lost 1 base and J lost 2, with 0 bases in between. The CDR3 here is CASSQAYNEQFF. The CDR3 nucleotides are TGCGCCAGCAGCCAAGCCTACAATGAGCAGTTCTTC.

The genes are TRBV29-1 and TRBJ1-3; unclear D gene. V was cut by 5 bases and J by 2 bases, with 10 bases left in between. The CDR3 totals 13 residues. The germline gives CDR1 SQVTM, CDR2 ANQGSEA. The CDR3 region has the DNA TGCAGCGTTACTTTCGTGGCTGGAAACACCATATATTTT. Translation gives CSVTFVAGNTIYF. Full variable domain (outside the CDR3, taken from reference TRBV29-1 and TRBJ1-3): SAVISQKPSRDICQRGTSLTIQCQVDSQVTMMFWYRQQPGQSLTLIATANQGSEATYESGFVIDKFPISRPNLTFSTLTVSNMSPEDSSIYLCSVTFVAGNTIYFGEGSWLTVV.

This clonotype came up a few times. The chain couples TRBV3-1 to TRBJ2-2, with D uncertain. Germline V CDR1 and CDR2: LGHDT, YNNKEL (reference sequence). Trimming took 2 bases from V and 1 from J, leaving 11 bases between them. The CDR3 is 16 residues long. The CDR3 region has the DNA TGTGCCAGCAGCCAATCAGGACCGGTGAACACCGGGGAGCTGTTTTTT. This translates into CASSQSGPVNTGELFF.

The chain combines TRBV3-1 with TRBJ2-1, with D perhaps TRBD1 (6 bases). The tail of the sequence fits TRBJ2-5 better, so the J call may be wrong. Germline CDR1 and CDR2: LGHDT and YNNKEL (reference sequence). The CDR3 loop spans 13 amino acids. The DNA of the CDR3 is TGTGCCAGCGGACCAGGGGCCAAGGAGACCCAGTACTTC. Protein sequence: CASGPGAKETQYF.

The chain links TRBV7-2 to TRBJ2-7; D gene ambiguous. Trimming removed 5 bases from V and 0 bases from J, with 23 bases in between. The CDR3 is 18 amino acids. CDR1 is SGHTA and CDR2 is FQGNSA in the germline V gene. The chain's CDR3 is CASSPLWSGAKSSYEQYF. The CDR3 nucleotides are TGTGCCAGCAGCCCGCTGTGGTCGGGTGCGAAAAGCTCCTACGAGCAGTACTTC.

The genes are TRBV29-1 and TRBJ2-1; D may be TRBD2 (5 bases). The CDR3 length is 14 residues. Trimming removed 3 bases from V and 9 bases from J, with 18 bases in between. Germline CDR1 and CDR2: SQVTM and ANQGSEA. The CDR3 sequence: CSVDRTAGIGEQFF. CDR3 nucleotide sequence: TGCAGCGTTGACCGGACTGCCGGCATTGGTGAGCAGTTCTTC.

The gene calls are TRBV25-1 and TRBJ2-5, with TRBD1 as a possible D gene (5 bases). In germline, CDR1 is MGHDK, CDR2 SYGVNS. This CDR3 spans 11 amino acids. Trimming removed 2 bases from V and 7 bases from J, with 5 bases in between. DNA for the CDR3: TGTGCCAGCAGTGAAGGGGCGACCCAGTACTTC. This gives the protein CASSEGATQYF.

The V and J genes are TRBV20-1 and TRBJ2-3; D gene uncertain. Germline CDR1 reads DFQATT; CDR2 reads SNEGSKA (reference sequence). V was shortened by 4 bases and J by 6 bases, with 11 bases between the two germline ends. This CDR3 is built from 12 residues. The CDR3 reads CSATESGDTQYF. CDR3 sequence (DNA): TGCAGTGCTACAGAGTCCGGGGATACGCAGTATTTT.

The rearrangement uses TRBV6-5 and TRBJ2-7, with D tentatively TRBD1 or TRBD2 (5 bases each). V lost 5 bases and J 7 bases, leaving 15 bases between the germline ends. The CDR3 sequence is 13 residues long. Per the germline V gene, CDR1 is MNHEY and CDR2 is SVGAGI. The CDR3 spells CASSRDPAEEQYF. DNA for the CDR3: TGTGCCAGCAGTCGGGACCCCGCAGAGGAGCAGTACTTC.

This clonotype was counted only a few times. DNA of the CDR3: TGTGCCAGCAGTCGAGTCACAGGGGCCGTTACCTTC. This translates into CASSRVTGAVTF. V usage is TRBV28 and J usage is TRBJ1-2; 7 nucleotides agree with TRBD1. Germline loops: CDR1 MDHEN, CDR2 SYDVKM. The CDR3 has 12 amino acids. The ends lost 5 bases at V and 14 bases at J; junction bases unmatched: 11.

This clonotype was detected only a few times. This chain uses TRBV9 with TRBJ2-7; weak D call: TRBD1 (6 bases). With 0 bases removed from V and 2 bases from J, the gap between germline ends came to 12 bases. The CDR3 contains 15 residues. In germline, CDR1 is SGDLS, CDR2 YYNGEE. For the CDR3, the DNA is TGTGCCAGCAGCGTAGGTCAGGGGAAACCCTACGAGCAGTACTTC. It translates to CASSVGQGKPYEQYF.

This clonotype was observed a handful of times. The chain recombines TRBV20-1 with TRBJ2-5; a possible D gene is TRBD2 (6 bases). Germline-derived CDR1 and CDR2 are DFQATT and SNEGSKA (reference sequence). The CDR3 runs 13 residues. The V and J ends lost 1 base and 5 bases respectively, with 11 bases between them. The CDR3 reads CSARVGTWETQYF. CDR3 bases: TGCAGTGCTAGAGTCGGGACTTGGGAGACCCAGTACTTC.

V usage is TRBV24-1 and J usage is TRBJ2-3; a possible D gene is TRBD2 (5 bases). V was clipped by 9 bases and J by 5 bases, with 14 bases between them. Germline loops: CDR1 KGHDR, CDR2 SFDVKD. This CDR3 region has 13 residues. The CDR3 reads CATSHWSGDTQYF. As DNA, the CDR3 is TGTGCCACCTCACATTGGAGCGGAGATACGCAGTATTTT.

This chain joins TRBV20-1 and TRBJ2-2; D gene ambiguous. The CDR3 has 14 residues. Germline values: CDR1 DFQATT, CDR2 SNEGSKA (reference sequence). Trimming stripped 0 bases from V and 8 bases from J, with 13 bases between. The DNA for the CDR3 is TGCAGTGCTAGAGATAATCTCCTCAAAGGGGAGCTGTTTTTT. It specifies CSARDNLLKGELFF.

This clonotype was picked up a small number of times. CDR3 coding DNA: TGCAGTGCTAGATCGCGACGGACGGCCCTTCGCGAATATACGCAGTATTTT. This gives the protein CSARSRRTALREYTQYF. The rearrangement links TRBV20-1 to TRBJ2-3; D gene ambiguous. Germline CDR1 is DFQATT and CDR2 is SNEGSKA (reference sequence). CDR3 length: 17 residues. V gave up 2 bases and J gave up 7 bases, with 25 bases separating them.

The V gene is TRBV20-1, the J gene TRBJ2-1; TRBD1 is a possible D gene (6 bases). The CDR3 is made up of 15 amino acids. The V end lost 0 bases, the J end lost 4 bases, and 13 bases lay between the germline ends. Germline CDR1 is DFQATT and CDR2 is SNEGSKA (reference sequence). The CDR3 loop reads CSAREPGQRYNEQFF. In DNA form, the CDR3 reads TGCAGTGCTAGAGAACCGGGACAAAGATACAATGAGCAGTTCTTC.

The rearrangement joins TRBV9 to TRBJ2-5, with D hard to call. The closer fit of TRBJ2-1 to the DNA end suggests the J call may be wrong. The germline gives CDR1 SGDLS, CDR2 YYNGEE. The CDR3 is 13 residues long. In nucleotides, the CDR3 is TGTGCCAGCAGCGTAAGCAGTCCTAATGAGCAGTTCTTC. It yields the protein CASSVSSPNEQFF.

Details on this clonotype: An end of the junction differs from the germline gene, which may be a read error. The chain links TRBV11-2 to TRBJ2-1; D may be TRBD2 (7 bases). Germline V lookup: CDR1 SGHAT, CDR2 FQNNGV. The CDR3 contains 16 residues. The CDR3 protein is CASSLERGGTYNEQFF. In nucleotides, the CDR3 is TGTGCCAGTAGCTTAGAAAGGGGGGGCACCTACAATGAGCAGTTCTTC.

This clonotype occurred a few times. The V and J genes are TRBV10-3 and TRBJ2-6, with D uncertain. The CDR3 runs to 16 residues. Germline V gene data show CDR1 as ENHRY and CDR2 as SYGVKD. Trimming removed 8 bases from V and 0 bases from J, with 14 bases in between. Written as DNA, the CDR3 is TGTGCCATCGAGGACGGATTTAGCTCTGGGGCCAACGTCCTGACTTTC. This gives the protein CAIEDGFSSGANVLTF.

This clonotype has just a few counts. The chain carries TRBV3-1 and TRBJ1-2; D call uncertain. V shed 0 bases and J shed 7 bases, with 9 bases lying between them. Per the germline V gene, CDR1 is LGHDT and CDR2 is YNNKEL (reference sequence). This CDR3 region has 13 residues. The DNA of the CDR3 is TGTGCCAGCAGCCAAGATCTCGCGGTTGGCTACACCTTC. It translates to CASSQDLAVGYTF.

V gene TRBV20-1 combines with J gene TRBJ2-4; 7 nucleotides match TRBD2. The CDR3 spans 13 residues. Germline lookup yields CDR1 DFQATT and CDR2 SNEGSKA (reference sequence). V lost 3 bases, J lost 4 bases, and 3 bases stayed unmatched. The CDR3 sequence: CSASGLVKNIQYF. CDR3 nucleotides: TGCAGTGCTAGCGGACTAGTGAAAAACATTCAGTACTTC.

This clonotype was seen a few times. CDR3 protein: CASSYRHLARPYEQYF. The CDR3 bases are TGTGCCAGCAGTTACAGGCACCTCGCACGTCCCTACGAGCAGTACTTC. The gene calls are TRBV6-2 or TRBV6-3 and TRBJ2-5; D is ambiguous. The J call is in doubt because the DNA end fits TRBJ2-7 better. From germline, CDR1 is MNHEY and CDR2 SVGEGT. CDR3 length: 16 amino acids.